These 26 T cell receptor beta chains originate from one sample sequenced in a study of shared T cell receptors in the human thymus. This table comes from immunoSEQ multiplex PCR, and its TCRdb copy is limited to in-frame clones, with some not included. The data contain 500,000 to 750,000 clones, around nine tenths of them singletons. This same sample was also taken into another study, of human thymus T cells.

Sequencing was done on a sample of thymocytes. The origin of the receptors is a boy younger than two with a congenital heart defect.

The chain recombines TRBV29-1 with TRBJ2-5, with 7 bases fitting TRBD2. This CDR3 has 15 amino acids. The germline CDR1 and CDR2 sequences are SQVTM and ANQGSEA. Trimming at V came to 7 bases and at J to 5 bases, leaving 16 bases not matched to a gene. This chain's CDR3 is CSATIRGRGEETQYF. The CDR3, as DNA: TGCAGCGCTACCATTCGGGGGAGGGGAGAGGAGACCCAGTACTTC.

V is TRBV6-1 and J is TRBJ1-2; D is undetermined. Germline V gives CDR1 MNHNS, CDR2 SASEGT. V lost 8 bases to trimming and J lost 2 bases, with 9 bases between them. The CDR3 runs to 12 residues. CDR3 sequence reads: CASLPPNYGYTF. The DNA of the CDR3 is TGTGCCAGCCTACCGCCGAACTATGGCTACACCTTC.

The V call is TRBV13, the J call TRBJ2-5; TRBD2 matches at 13 bases. The V gene end was trimmed by 3 bases and the J gene end by 1 base; junction bases not matched to a gene: 2. The CDR3 spans 16 residues. Germline V gene data show CDR1 as PRHDT and CDR2 as FYEKMQ (reference sequence). The CDR3 loop reads CASSFGLAGVQETQYF. CDR3 DNA sequence: TGTGCCAGCAGCTTTGGACTAGCGGGAGTCCAAGAGACCCAGTACTTC.

The rearrangement links TRBV4-2 to TRBJ2-5; tentatively, D is TRBD1 (7 bases). The length of the CDR3 is 17 residues. Per the germline V gene, CDR1 is LGHNA and CDR2 is YNFKEQ. Trimming took 1 base from V and 5 from J, leaving 20 bases between them. The CDR3 DNA follows: TGTGCCAGCAGCCAAGTGGAGAGGGCAGGGGGGATCGAGACCCAGTACTTC. Amino acids: CASSQVERAGGIETQYF.

This chain uses TRBV11-3 with TRBJ2-7; 14 bases line up with TRBD2. V was pared by 5 bases and J by 1 base, with 4 bases of the junction left unmatched. CDR3 length: 16 residues. Germline V gene sequence: CDR1 SGHNT, CDR2 YENEEA. CDR3 in DNA: TGTGCCAGCAGCCCCGGGACTAGCGGGAGTTCCTACGAGCAGTACTTC. Residues: CASSPGTSGSSYEQYF.

The chain carries TRBV18 and TRBJ1-1, with 9 bases fitting TRBD1. With V trimmed by 1 base and J by 0 bases, 3 bases remained unmatched. Looked up from germline, CDR1 is KGHSH and CDR2 is LQKENI. This CDR3 region has 16 residues. The DNA for the CDR3 is TGTGCCAGCTCACCACGGGACAGGGAGGTGAACACTGAAGCTTTCTTT. Residues: CASSPRDREVNTEAFF.

This chain joins TRBV15 and TRBJ2-3; D is perhaps TRBD1 (6 bases). V dropped 0 bases and J dropped 7 bases, with 26 bases sitting between them. Per the germline V gene, CDR1 is LNHNV and CDR2 is YYDKDF (reference sequence). This CDR3 has 19 residues. The CDR3 sequence: CATSRDERRKGTTPYTQYF. The CDR3 nucleotides are TGTGCCACCAGCAGAGATGAACGAAGGAAGGGGACAACTCCTTATACGCAGTATTTT.

The chain employs TRBV19 and TRBJ1-6; no definite D call. Germline loops: CDR1 LNHDA, CDR2 SQIVND (reference sequence). V shed 7 bases and J shed 9 bases, with 25 bases lying between them. This CDR3 comprises 17 residues. Written as DNA, the CDR3 is TGTGCCAGTACCCATAGTACCATGGGCCAGGAGGGTTCACCCCTCCACTTT. As protein: CASTHSTMGQEGSPLHF.

The chain links TRBV2 to TRBJ2-1; D uncertain. CDR3 size: 15 residues. Between the trimmed V and J ends, which lost 7 bases and 5 bases, there was a span of 18 bases. Germline CDR1 reads SNHLY; CDR2 reads FYNNEI. CDR3: CASIEHGPTNNEQFF. CDR3 DNA: TGTGCCAGCATCGAGCATGGGCCGACAAACAATGAGCAGTTCTTC.

This clone appeared once. This chain uses TRBV5-1 with TRBJ2-3, with a tentative D call TRBD2 (6 bases). Germline-derived CDR1 and CDR2 are SGHRS and YFSETQ. The CDR3 is made up of 17 amino acids. The ends were cut back, 1 base at V and 8 bases at J, with 23 bases in the middle. CDR3 region: CASSLNLAPPSKGTQYF. CDR3 nucleotides: TGCGCCAGCAGCTTGAATCTAGCGCCACCCTCTAAGGGTACGCAGTATTTT.

This chain links TRBV18 with TRBJ2-7; D possibly corresponds to TRBD1 (5 bases). V lost 6 bases and J lost 3, with 9 bases in between. CDR3 length: 12 residues. Germline assignment: CDR1 KGHSH and CDR2 LQKENI. CDR3 loop: CASSRTHYEQYF. Here the CDR3 DNA reads TGTGCCAGCTCCCGGACACACTACGAGCAGTACTTC.

The chain employs TRBV14 and TRBJ1-4; tentatively, D is TRBD1 (5 bases). The length of the CDR3 is 15 residues. The V end was cut by 6 bases, the J end by 4 bases, with 15 bases between. Germline loops: CDR1 SGHDN, CDR2 FVKESK. The CDR3 loop is CASSKSGAGNEKLFF. The CDR3 nucleotides are TGTGCCAGCAGTAAAAGCGGGGCCGGTAATGAAAAACTGTTTTTT.

In its sample, this clone was seen a few times. J is TRBJ2-7 and V is TRBV12-5, with 9 bases identical to TRBD1. The CDR3 is 16 amino acids. CDR1 and CDR2 from the germline V gene are LGHNT and FRNRAP. The ends lost 7 bases at V and 6 bases at J; junction bases unmatched: 16. The CDR3 here is CASVPRDIGTGLEQYF. DNA for the CDR3: TGTGCTAGTGTCCCTAGGGACATCGGGACAGGGCTCGAGCAGTACTTC. The full variable domain, rest sourced from reference TRBV12-5 and TRBJ2-7, is DARVTQTPRHKVTEMGQEVTMRCQPILGHNTVFWYRQTMMQGLELLAYFRNRAPLDDSGMPKDRFSAEMPDATLATLKIQPSEPRDSAVYFCASVPRDIGTGLEQYFGPGTRLTVT.

The chain joins TRBV4-2 to TRBJ2-2; TRBD2 aligns across 8 bases. The CDR3 consists of 15 residues. The ends lost 2 bases at V and 6 bases at J; junction bases unmatched: 5. Germline V gives CDR1 LGHNA, CDR2 YNFKEQ. The CDR3 reads CASSQPRTSPGELFF. The CDR3 DNA reads as TGTGCCAGCAGCCAACCCCGGACTAGCCCCGGGGAGCTGTTTTTT.

The chain couples TRBV29-1 to TRBJ2-7; D is unresolved. V was cut by 4 bases and J by 6 bases, with 10 bases left in between. The CDR3 has 11 amino acids. The germline gives CDR1 SQVTM, CDR2 ANQGSEA. CDR3 sequence reads: CSVGGVSEQYF. The CDR3 nucleotides read TGCAGCGTTGGAGGAGTCTCCGAGCAGTACTTC.

The chain has TRBV12-5 and TRBJ2-3, with D perhaps matching TRBD2 (5 bases). The CDR3 is 16 amino acids. Germline V CDR1 and CDR2: LGHNT, FRNRAP. The V and J ends lost 2 bases and 0 bases respectively, with 12 bases between them. The CDR3 DNA follows: TGTGCTAGTGGTTTGCTCGGAGGAGAGAGCACAGATACGCAGTATTTT. This translates into CASGLLGGESTDTQYF.

The chain couples TRBV7-6 to TRBJ2-7; TRBD2 agrees at 9 bases. This CDR3 is built from 15 residues. The V segment lost 1 base and the J segment 2 bases; nucleotides outside the gene matches: 3. CDR1 and CDR2 from the germline V gene are SGHVS and FNYEAQ. Here the CDR3 reads CASSLDGGRAYEQYF. The CDR3, as DNA: TGTGCCAGCAGCTTAGACGGCGGGAGGGCCTACGAGCAGTACTTC. The whole variable domain, filled in from reference TRBV7-6 and TRBJ2-7, reads GAGVSQSPRYKVTKRGQDVALRCDPISGHVSLYWYRQALGQGPEFLTYFNYEAQQDKSGLPNDRFSAERPEGSISTLTIQRTEQRDSAMYRCASSLDGGRAYEQYFGPGTRLTVT.

Only one count was recorded for this clone. V and J are TRBV6-4 and TRBJ2-1; D remains unclear. Germline-derived CDR1 and CDR2 are MRHNA and SNTAGT. V was clipped by 7 bases and J by 2 bases, with 9 bases between them. The CDR3 sequence is 13 residues long. CDR3 DNA sequence: TGTGCCAGCATGCTGGCAACCTACAATGAGCAGTTCTTC. Translating gives CASMLATYNEQFF.

The V call is TRBV6-1, the J call TRBJ2-7, with TRBD1 identical over 11 bases. Germline-derived CDR1 and CDR2 are MNHNS and SASEGT. The CDR3 has 15 amino acids. V lost 3 bases, J lost 4 bases, and 5 bases stayed unmatched. The CDR3 DNA is TGTGCCAGCAGTGACCGGGACAGGGGGAAGTACGAGCAGTACTTC. It codes for CASSDRDRGKYEQYF.

In this sample, this clone turned up once. V usage is TRBV10-3 and J usage is TRBJ2-3; D is possibly TRBD2 (7 bases). The CDR3 is 14 amino acids. Germline assignment: CDR1 ENHRY and CDR2 SYGVKD. V lost 1 base and J 9 bases, leaving 14 bases between the germline ends. The CDR3 loop is CAISELQGGKTQYF. The CDR3 DNA sequence: TGTGCCATCAGTGAGTTACAGGGAGGGAAGACGCAGTATTTT.

This clone was picked up a small number of times. The chain carries TRBV7-2 and TRBJ2-7; 8 nucleotides line up with TRBD2. J was trimmed by 2 bases and V by 4 bases; bases with no gene match: 7. The V gene's germline CDR1 is SGHTA and CDR2 FQGNSA. This CDR3 comprises 15 residues. The CDR3 nucleotides read TGTGCCAGCAGCTCCCGGACTAGCCTCACCTACGAGCAGTACTTC. Translating gives CASSSRTSLTYEQYF. Complete variable domain (other parts from reference TRBV7-2 and TRBJ2-7): GAGVSQSPSNKVTEKGKDVELRCDPISGHTALYWYRQSLGQGLEFLIYFQGNSAPDKSGLPSDRFSAERTGGSVSTLTIQRTQQEDSAVYLCASSSRTSLTYEQYFGPGTRLTVT.

This chain connects TRBV7-9 to TRBJ1-2; tentative D call: TRBD1 (5 bases). The CDR3 has 16 amino acids. V gave up 1 base and J gave up 4 bases, with 16 bases separating them. Germline CDR1 reads SEHNR; CDR2 reads FQNEAQ (reference sequence). This chain's CDR3 is CASSLGPDGGGYGYTF. The CDR3 DNA follows: TGTGCCAGCAGCTTAGGGCCCGATGGCGGGGGCTATGGCTACACCTTC.

The chain uses TRBV2 and TRBJ2-5; possibly TRBD1 for D (6 bases). The germline V gene has CDR1 SNHLY and CDR2 FYNNEI. This CDR3 is 15 amino acids long. The V and J ends lost 9 bases and 4 bases respectively, with 21 bases between them. This chain's CDR3 is CARRARNRVRETQYF. CDR3 sequence (DNA): TGTGCCAGGAGGGCCCGAAACAGGGTCCGAGAGACCCAGTACTTC.

The rearrangement joins TRBV1 to TRBJ2-2; the table's D gene call, TRBD2, was not cross checked with the DNA. TRBV1 represents a pseudogene. The CDR3 loop spans 17 amino acids. For the CDR3, the DNA is TGCACCAGCAGCCAGATAAGCGGGAGGGCCGACACCGGGGAGCTGTTTTTT. Translation: CTSSQISGRADTGELFF.

This chain uses TRBV21-1 with TRBJ2-7; the D call of TRBD2 is as the table states it, not checked on the DNA. TRBV21-1 is a listed pseudogene. The CDR3 runs 14 residues. CDR3 coding DNA: TGTGCCAGCAGCAAAAAGAGGGAGGCCTACGAGCAGTACTTC. It translates to CASSKKREAYEQYF.

The chain recombines TRBV5-1 with TRBJ2-7, with TRBD2 identical over 8 bases. The germline V gene encodes CDR1 SGHRS and CDR2 YFSETQ. The V segment lost 0 bases and the J segment 11 bases; nucleotides outside the gene matches: 10. CDR3 length equals 14 residues. This CDR3 reads CASSLGYREGHKYF. In DNA form, the CDR3 reads TGCGCCAGCAGCTTGGGATATCGGGAGGGCCATAAGTACTTC.